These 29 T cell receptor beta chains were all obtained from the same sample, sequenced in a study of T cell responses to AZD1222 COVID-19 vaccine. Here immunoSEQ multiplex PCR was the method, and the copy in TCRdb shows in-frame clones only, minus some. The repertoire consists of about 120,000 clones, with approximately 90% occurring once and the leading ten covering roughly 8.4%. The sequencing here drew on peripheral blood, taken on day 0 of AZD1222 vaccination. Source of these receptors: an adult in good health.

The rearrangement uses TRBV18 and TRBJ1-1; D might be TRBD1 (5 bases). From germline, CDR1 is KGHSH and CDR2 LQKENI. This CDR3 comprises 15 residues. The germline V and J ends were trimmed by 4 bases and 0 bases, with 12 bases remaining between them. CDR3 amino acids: CASSLNLGLNTEAFF. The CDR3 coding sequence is TGTGCCAGCTCACTCAATTTGGGGCTGAACACTGAAGCTTTCTTT.

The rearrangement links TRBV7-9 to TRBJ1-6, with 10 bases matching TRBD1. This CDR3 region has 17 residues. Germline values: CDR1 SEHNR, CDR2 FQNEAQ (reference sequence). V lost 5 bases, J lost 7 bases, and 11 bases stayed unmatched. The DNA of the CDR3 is TGTGCCAGCAGCGGTCCCGGGACAGGGGCTTTCAATTCACCCCTCCACTTT. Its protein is CASSGPGTGAFNSPLHF.

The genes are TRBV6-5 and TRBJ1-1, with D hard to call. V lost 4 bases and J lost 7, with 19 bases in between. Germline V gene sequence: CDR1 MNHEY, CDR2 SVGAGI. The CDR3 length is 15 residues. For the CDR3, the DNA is TGTGCCAGCAGTTTCAGCCGAGGCCCGACGGGTGAAGCTTTCTTT. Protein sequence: CASSFSRGPTGEAFF.

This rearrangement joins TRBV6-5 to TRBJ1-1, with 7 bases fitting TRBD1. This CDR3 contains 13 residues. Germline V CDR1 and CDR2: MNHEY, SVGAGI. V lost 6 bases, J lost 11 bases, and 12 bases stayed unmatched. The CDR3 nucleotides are TGTGCCAGCAGGAAGCCAGGGGGACTCGATGCTTTCTTT. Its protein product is CASRKPGGLDAFF.

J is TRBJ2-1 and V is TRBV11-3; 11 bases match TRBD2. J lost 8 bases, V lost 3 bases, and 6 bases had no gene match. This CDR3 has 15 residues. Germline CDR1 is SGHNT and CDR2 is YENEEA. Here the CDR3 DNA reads TGTGCCAGCAGCTTTAGCGGGAGGGTCCGCGATGAGCAGTTCTTC. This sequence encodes CASSFSGRVRDEQFF.

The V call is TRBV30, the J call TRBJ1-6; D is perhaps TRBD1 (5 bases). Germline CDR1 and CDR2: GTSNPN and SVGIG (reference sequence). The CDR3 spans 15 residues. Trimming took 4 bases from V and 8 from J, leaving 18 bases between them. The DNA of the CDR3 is TGTGCCTGGATCGAGGGAGGGGCCGGCTATTCACCCCTCCACTTT. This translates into CAWIEGGAGYSPLHF.

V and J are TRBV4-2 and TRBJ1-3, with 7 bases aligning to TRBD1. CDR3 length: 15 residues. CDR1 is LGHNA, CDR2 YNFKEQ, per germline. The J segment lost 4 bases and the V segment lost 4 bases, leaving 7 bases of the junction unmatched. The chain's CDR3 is CASSPDRVDGNTIYF. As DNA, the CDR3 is TGTGCCAGCAGCCCCGACAGGGTGGACGGAAACACCATATATTTT.

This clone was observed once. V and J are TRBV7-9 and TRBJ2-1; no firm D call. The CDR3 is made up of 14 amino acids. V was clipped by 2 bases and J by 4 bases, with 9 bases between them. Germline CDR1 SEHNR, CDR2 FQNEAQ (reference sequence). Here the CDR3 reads CASSLTVGYNEQFF. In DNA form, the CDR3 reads TGTGCCAGCAGCTTAACGGTCGGGTACAATGAGCAGTTCTTC.

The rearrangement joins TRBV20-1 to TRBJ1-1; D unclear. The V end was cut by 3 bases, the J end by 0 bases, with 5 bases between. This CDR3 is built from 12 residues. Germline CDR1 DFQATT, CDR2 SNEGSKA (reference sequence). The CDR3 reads CSASGLNTEAFF. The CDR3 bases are TGCAGTGCTAGTGGGCTGAACACTGAAGCTTTCTTT.

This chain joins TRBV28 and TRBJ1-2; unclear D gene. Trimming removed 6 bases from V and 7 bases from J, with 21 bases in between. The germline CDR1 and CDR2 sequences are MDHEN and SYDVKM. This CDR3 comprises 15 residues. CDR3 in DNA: TGTGCCAGCAGCCCATTTGCGCGGGCTGGTGGTGGCTACACCTTC. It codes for CASSPFARAGGGYTF.

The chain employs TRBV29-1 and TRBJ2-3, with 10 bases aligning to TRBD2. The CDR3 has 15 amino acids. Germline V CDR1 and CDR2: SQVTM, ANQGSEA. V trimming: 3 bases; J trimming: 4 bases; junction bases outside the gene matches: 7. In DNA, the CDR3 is TGCAGCGTTGAGGGGGCTAGCGGGGGATCAGATACGCAGTATTTT. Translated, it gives CSVEGASGGSDTQYF.

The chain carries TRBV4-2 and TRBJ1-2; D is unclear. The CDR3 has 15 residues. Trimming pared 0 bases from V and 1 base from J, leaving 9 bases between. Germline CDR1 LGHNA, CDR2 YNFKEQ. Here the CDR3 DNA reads TGTGCCAGCAGCCAAGATCCTGAGGGTAACTATGGCTACACCTTC. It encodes CASSQDPEGNYGYTF.

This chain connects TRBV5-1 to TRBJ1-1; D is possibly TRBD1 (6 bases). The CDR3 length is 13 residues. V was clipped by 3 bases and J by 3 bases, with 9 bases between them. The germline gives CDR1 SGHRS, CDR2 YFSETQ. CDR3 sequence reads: CASSSDRYTEAFF. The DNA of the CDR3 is TGCGCCAGCAGCTCGGACAGATACACTGAAGCTTTCTTT. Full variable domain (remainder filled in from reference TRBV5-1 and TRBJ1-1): KAGVTQTPRYLIKTRGQQVTLSCSPISGHRSVSWYQQTPGQGLQFLFEYFSETQRNKGNFPGRFSGRQFSNSRSEMNVSTLELGDSALYLCASSSDRYTEAFFGQGTRLTVV.

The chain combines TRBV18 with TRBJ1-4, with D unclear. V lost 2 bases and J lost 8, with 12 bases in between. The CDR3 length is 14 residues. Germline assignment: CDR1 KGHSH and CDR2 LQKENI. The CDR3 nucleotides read TGTGCCAGCTCACCAGGAGGTCAAAAGGAAAAACTGTTTTTT. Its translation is CASSPGGQKEKLFF.

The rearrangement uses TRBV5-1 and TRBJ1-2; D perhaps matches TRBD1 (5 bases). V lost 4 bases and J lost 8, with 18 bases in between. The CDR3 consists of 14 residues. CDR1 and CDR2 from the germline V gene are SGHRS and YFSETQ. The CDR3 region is CASSPDTGQPGYTF. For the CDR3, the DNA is TGCGCCAGCAGCCCGGACACCGGCCAGCCAGGCTACACCTTC.

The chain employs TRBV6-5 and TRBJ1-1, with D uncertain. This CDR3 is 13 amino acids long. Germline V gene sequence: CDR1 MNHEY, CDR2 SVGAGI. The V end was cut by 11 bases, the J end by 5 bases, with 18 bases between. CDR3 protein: CAAWRYGGTEAFF. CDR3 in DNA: TGTGCCGCCTGGCGATACGGTGGTACTGAAGCTTTCTTT.

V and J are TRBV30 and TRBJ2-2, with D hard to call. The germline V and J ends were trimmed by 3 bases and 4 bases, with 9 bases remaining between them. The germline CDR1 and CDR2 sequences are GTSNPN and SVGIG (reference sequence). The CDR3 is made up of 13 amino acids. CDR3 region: CAWRLSSTGELFF. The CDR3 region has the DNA TGTGCCTGGAGATTAAGCTCCACCGGGGAGCTGTTTTTT.

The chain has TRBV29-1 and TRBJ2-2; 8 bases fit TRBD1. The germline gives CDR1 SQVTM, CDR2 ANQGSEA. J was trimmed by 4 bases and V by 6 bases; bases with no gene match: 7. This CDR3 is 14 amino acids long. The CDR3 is CSVGQGAGTGELFF. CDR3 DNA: TGCAGCGTGGGGCAGGGGGCGGGCACCGGGGAGCTGTTTTTT.

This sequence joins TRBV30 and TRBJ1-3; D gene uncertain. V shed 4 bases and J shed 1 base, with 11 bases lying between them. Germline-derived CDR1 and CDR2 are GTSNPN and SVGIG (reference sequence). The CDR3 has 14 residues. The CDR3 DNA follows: TGTGCCTGGACCATAGGTTTGTCTGGAAACACCATATATTTT. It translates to CAWTIGLSGNTIYF.

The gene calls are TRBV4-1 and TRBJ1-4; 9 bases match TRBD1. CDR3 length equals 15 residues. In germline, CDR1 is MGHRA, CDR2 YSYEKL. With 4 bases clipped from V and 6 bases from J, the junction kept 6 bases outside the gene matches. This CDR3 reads CASSPDRGGDEKLFF. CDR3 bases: TGCGCCAGCAGCCCTGACAGGGGGGGGGATGAAAAACTGTTTTTT.

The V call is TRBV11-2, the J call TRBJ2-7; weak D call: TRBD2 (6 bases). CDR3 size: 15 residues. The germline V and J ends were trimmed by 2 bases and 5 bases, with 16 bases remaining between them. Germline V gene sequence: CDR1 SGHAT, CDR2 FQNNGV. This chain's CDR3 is CASSLTRGRFNEQYF. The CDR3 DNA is TGTGCCAGCAGCTTAACCCGTGGGAGGTTCAACGAGCAGTACTTC.

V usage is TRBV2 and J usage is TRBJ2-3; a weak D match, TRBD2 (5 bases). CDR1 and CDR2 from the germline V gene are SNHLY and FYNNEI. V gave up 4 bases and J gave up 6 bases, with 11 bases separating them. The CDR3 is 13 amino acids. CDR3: CASSVTGMDTQYF. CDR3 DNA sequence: TGTGCCAGCAGTGTTACGGGAATGGATACGCAGTATTTT.

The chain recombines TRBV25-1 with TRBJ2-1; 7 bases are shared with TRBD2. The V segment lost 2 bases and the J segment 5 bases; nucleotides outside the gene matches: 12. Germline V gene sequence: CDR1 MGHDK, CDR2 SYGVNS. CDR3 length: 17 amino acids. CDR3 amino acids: CASSEPLTGGIHNEQFF. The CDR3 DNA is TGTGCCAGCAGTGAACCTTTAACGGGGGGAATCCACAATGAGCAGTTCTTC.

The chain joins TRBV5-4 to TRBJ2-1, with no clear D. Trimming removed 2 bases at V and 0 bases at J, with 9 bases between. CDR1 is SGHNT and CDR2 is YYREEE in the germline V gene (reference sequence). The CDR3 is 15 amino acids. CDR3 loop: CASSLPGSSYNEQFF. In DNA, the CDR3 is TGTGCCAGCAGCTTACCAGGTAGCTCCTACAATGAGCAGTTCTTC.

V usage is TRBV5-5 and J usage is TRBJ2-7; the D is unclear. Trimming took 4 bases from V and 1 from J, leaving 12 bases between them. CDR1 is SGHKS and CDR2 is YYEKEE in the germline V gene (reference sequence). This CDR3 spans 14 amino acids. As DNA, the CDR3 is TGTGCCAGCAGCCGGCTGGGCAGTTCCTACGAGCAGTACTTC. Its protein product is CASSRLGSSYEQYF.

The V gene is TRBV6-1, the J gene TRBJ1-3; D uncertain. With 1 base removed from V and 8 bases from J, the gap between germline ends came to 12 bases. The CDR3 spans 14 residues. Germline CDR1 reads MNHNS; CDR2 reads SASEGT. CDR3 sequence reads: CASSEGLESDTIYF. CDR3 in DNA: TGTGCCAGCAGTGAAGGGTTAGAGTCCGACACCATATATTTT.

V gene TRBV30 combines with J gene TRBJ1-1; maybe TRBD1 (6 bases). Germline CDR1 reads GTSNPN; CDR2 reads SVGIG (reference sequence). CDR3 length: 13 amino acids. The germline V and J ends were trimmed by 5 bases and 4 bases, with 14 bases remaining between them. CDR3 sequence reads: CAWAKGGPTEAFF. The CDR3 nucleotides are TGTGCCTGGGCTAAGGGGGGCCCCACTGAAGCTTTCTTT. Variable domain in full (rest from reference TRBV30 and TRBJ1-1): SQTIHQWPATLVQPVGSPLSLECTVEGTSNPNLYWYRQAAGRGLQLLFYSVGIGQISSEVPQNLSASRPQDRQFILSSKKLLLSDSGFYLCAWAKGGPTEAFFGQGTRLTVV.

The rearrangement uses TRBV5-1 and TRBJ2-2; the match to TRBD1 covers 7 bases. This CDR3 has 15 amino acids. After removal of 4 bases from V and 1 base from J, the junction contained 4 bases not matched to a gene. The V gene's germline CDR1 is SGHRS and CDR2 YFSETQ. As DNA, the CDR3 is TGCGCCAGCAGCGGGAGACAGGGGAACACCGGGGAGCTGTTTTTT. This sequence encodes CASSGRQGNTGELFF.

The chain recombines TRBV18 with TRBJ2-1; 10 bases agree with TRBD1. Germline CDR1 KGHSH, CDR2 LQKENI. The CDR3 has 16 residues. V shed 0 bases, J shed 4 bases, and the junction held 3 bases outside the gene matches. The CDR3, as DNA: TGTGCCAGCTCACCACCCGGGACAGGGGCTTACAATGAGCAGTTCTTC. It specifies CASSPPGTGAYNEQFF. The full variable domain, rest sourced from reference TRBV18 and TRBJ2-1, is NAGVMQNPRHLVRRRGQEARLRCSPMKGHSHVYWYRQLPEEGLKFMVYLQKENIIDESGMPKERFSAEFPKEGPSILRIQQVVRGDSAAYFCASSPPGTGAYNEQFFGPGTRLTVL.